The clone carrying this T cell receptor (beta chain) turned up a few times. This sample is part of a study of blood T cells in healthy people across ages. Then a second PCR, running roughly 7 to 11 cycles, was carried out with a sample-barcoded 5' primer and a J-beta primer mix. TCRdb itself ran the 5' RACE reads through MiXCR, one entry per CDR3 protein. The table records about 1,600,000 distinct CDR3 sequences, approximately 40% of them present only once. Looked up from germline, CDR1 is SGHTA and CDR2 is FQGNSA. This CDR3 region has 11 residues. V lost 1 base, J lost 6 bases, and 4 bases lay in between. Every donor contributed ten milliliters of peripheral blood by blood draw. At least 6 million PBMCs were isolated per sample.

The rearrangement uses TRBV7-2 and TRBJ2-7; no firm D call. The sequenced material came from blood. The receptor was isolated from a woman between 18 and 29 years old in good health. The CDR3 DNA reads TGTGCCAGCAGCTTAGTTTTCGAGCAGTACTTC. Encoded protein: CASSLVFEQYF.